This T cell receptor beta chain emerged from a study of shared clonotypes between healthy human individuals. Notes on this clone: Its antigen is as yet unknown.

Assay execution proceeded at the deep level. TCRdb's table, derived via immunoSEQ multiplex PCR, lists solely in-frame clones and lacks some. The sample lists 2 million to 2.5 million clones; about 92% were seen once. The ends lost 3 bases at V and 8 bases at J; junction bases unmatched: 9. In germline, CDR1 is KGHSH, CDR2 LQKENI. The CDR3 extends over 16 amino acids. Study-wide points: Estimated richness was generally greater in naive than memory subsets.

The genes are TRBV18 and TRBJ2-4; 11 bases line up with TRBD1. The TCR was taken from a man between 18 and 35 years old in good health. Some clones in this sample may be carry-over from other donors' samples. Sequenced material: naive CD4+ T cells from PBMCs. Noted subset: CD45RA+ positively selected. CDR3 DNA sequence: TGTGCCAGCTCACCGCTTCCGGGACAGGGGGGATACATTCAGTACTTC. Translating gives CASSPLPGQGGYIQYF.